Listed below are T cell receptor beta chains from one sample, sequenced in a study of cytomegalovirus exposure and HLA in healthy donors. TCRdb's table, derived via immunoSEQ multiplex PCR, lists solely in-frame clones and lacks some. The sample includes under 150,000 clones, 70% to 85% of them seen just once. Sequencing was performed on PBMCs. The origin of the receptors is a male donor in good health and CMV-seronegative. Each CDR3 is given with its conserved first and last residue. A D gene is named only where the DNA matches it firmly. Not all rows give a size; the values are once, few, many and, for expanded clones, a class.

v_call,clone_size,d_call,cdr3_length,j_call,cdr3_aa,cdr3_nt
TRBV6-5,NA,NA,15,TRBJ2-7,CASSKDRGSSYEQYF,TGTGCCAGCAGCAAGGACAGAGGTTCGTCCTACGAGCAGTACTTC
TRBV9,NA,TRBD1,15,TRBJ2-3,CASSPRRGPTDTQYF,TGTGCCAGCAGCCCTCGTAGGGGGCCCACAGATACGCAGTATTTT
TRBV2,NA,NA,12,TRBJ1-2,CATKQTGSGYTF,TGTGCCACAAAACAAACGGGGTCTGGCTACACCTTC
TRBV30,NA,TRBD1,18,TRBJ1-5,CAWGTPTGAFNSNQPQHF,TGTGCCTGGGGCACCCCGACAGGGGCGTTTAATAGCAATCAGCCCCAGCATTTT
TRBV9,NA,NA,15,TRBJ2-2,CASSVDNGGTGELFF,TGTGCCAGCAGCGTGGATAACGGGGGCACCGGGGAGCTGTTTTTT
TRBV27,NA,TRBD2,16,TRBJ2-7,CASSFSSGRRTYEQYF,TGTGCCAGCAGTTTCTCTAGCGGGAGGAGAACCTACGAGCAGTACTTC
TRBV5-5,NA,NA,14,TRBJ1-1,CASSRTATNTEAFF,TGTGCCAGCAGTCGGACAGCTACAAACACTGAAGCTTTCTTT
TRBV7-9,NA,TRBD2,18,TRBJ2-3,CASSLGSSGRTSTDTQYF,TGTGCCAGCAGCTTAGGGTCTAGCGGGAGGACGAGCACAGATACGCAGTATTTT
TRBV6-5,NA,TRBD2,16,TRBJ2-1,CASSYSTAGAYNEQFF,TGTGCCAGCAGTTACTCGACTGCGGGGGCCTACAATGAGCAGTTCTTC
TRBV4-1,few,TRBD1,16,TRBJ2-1,CASSPGGTGVLDEQFF,TGCGCCAGCAGCCCGGGGGGGACAGGGGTTCTCGATGAGCAGTTCTTC
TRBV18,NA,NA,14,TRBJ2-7,CASSPDRNSDEQYF,TGTGCCAGCTCACCGGACAGAAATAGCGACGAGCAGTACTTC
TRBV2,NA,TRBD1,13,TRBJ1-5,CASRGQGHQPQHF,TGTGCCAGCAGAGGACAGGGGCATCAGCCCCAGCATTTT
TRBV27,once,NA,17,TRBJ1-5,CASSPRRGYVSNQPQHF,TGTGCCAGCAGTCCCCGGAGAGGGTATGTGAGCAATCAGCCCCAGCATTTT
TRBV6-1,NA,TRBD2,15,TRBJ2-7,CASSETSLSPYEQYF,TGTGCCAGCAGTGAGACTAGCCTCTCCCCCTACGAGCAGTACTTC
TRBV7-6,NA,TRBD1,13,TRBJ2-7,CASSLTGAYEQYF,TGTGCCAGCAGCCTGACAGGGGCCTACGAGCAGTACTTC
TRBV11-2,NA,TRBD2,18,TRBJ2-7,CASSLSLAGTGLHYEQYF,TGTGCCAGCAGCTTATCGCTAGCGGGAACAGGGCTACACTACGAGCAGTACTTC
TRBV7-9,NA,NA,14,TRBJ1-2,CASSLIGQNYGYTF,TGTGCCAGCAGCTTAATTGGTCAGAACTATGGCTACACCTTC
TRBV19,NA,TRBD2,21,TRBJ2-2,CASSILWGPRLAGARTGELFF,TGTGCCAGTAGTATTCTTTGGGGTCCCCGACTAGCGGGAGCCCGCACCGGGGAGCTGTTTTTT
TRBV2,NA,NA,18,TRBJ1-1,CASSEVGRGGFRDTEAFF,TGTGCCAGCAGTGAAGTTGGCCGTGGCGGATTCCGAGACACTGAAGCTTTCTTT
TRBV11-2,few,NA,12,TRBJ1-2,CASPGKNYGYTF,TGTGCCAGCCCCGGGAAAAACTATGGCTACACCTTC
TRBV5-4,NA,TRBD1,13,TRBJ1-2,CASSLDRGNGYTF,TGTGCCAGCAGCTTGGACAGGGGGAATGGCTACACCTTC
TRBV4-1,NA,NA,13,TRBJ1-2,CASSQTSGDGYTF,TGCGCCAGCAGCCAGACTTCAGGGGATGGCTACACCTTC
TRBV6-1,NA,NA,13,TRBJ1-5,CASSVQANQPQHF,TGTGCCAGCAGTGTTCAAGCCAATCAGCCCCAGCATTTT
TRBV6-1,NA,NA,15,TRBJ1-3,CASRRDSSSGNTIYF,TGTGCCAGCAGGCGGGACTCAAGCTCTGGAAACACCATATATTTT
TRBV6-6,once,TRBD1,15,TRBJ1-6,CASSYTGGGDSPLHF,TGTGCCAGCAGTTATACAGGGGGTGGTGATTCACCCCTCCACTTT
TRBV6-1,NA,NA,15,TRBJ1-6,CASSEALGRHSPLHF,TGTGCCAGCAGTGAAGCGCTGGGGAGGCACTCACCCCTCCACTTT
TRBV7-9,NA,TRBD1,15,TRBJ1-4,CASSWTGSTNEKLFF,TGTGCCAGCAGCTGGACAGGTTCAACTAATGAAAAACTGTTTTTT
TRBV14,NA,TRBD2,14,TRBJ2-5,CASSQDGGFETQYF,TGTGCCAGCAGCCAAGACGGGGGGTTTGAGACCCAGTACTTC
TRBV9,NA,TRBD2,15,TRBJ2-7,CASSATSGRAYEQYF,TGTGCCAGCAGCGCTACTAGCGGGAGGGCCTACGAGCAGTACTTC
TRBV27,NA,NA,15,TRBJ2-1,CASSIIQGIGHEQFF,TGTGCCAGCAGTATTATTCAGGGAATCGGTCATGAGCAGTTCTTC
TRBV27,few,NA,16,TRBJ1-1,CASSPQTDRLNTEAFF,TGTGCCAGCAGTCCCCAAACGGACAGACTGAACACTGAAGCTTTCTTT
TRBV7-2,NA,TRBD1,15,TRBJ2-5,CASSLGGGRQETQYF,TGTGCCAGCAGCTTAGGAGGGGGCAGACAAGAGACCCAGTACTTC
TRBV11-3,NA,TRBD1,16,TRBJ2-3,CASSSGQGKVTDTQYF,TGTGCCAGCAGCTCGGGACAGGGAAAGGTCACAGATACGCAGTATTTT
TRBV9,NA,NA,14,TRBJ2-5,CASSVAPSEETQYF,TGTGCCAGCAGCGTAGCTCCCAGCGAAGAGACCCAGTACTTC